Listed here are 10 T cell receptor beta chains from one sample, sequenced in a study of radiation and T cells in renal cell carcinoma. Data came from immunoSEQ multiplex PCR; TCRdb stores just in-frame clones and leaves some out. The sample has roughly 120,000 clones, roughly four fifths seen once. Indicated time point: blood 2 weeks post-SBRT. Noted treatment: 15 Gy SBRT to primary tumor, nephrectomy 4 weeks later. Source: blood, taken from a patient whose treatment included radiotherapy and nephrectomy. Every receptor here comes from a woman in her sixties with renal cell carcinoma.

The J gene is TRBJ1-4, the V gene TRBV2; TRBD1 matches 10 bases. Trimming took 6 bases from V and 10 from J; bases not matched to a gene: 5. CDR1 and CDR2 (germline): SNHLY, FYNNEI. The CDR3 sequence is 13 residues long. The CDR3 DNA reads TGTGCCAGCAGGGACAGGGGGATGGGAAAACTGTTTTTT. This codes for CASRDRGMGKLFF.

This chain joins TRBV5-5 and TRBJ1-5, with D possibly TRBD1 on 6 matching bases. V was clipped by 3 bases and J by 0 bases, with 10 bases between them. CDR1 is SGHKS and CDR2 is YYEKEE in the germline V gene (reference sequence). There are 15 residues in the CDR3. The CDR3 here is CASSWAGDSNQPQHF. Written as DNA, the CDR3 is TGTGCCAGCAGCTGGGCAGGGGATAGCAATCAGCCCCAGCATTTT.

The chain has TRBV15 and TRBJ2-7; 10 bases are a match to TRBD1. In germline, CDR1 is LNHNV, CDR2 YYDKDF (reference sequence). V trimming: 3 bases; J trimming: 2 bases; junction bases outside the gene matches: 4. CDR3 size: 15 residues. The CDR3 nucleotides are TGTGCCACCAGCAGGGGACAGGGGCGACCCTACGAGCAGTACTTC. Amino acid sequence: CATSRGQGRPYEQYF.

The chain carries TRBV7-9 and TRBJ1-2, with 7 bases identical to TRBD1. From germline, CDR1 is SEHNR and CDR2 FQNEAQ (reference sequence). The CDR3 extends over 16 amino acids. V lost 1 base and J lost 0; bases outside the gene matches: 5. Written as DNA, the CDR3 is TGTGCCAGCAGCTTAGGGGCAGGGGGAACTAACTATGGCTACACCTTC. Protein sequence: CASSLGAGGTNYGYTF.

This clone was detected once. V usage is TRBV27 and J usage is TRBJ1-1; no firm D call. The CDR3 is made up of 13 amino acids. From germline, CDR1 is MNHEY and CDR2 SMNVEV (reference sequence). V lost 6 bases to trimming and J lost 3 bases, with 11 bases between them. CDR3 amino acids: CASSREVHTEAFF. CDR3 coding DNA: TGTGCCAGCAGCCGGGAAGTCCACACTGAAGCTTTCTTT.

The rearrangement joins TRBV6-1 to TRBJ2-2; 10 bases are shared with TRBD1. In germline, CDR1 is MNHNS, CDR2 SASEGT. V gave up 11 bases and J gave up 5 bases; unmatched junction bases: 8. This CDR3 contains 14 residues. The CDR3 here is CASQDRGGTGELFF. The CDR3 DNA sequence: TGTGCCTCACAGGACAGGGGGGGGACCGGGGAGCTGTTTTTT.

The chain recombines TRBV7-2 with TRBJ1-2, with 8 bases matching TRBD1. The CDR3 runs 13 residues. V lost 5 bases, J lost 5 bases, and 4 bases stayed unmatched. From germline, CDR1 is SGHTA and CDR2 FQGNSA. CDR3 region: CASSLGQEYGYTF. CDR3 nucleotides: TGTGCCAGCAGCCTGGGACAGGAGTATGGCTACACCTTC.

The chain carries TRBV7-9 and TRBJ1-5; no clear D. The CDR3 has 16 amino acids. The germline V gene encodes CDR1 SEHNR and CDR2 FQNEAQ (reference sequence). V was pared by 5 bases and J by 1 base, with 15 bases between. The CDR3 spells CASSPLQSASNQPQHF. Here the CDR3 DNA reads TGTGCCAGCAGCCCCCTCCAATCAGCAAGCAATCAGCCCCAGCATTTT.

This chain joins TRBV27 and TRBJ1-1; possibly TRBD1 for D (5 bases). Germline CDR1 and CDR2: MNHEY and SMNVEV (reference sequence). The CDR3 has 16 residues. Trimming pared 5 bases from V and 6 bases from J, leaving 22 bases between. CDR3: CASSPRIGTVGPEAFF. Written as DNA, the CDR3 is TGTGCCAGCAGTCCTAGGATAGGGACGGTTGGCCCTGAAGCTTTCTTT.

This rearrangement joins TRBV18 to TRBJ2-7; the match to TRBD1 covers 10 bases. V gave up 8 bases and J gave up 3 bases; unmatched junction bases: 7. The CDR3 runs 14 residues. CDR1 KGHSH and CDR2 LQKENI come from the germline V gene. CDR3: CASVGTGAGYEQYF. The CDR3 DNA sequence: TGTGCCAGCGTAGGGACAGGGGCAGGCTACGAGCAGTACTTC.